Reported below is one TCR beta chain. Its matching antigen is unknown. The data stem from a study of T cell responses to AZD1222 COVID-19 vaccine. Study-level points and caveats: Of the AZD1222 recipients, only five or six were seropositive at baseline. There were vaccine-associated CD4 TCRs across spike, dominant at 160-218 and 743-854.

Using immunoSEQ multiplex PCR, the repertoire was profiled, and TCRdb retains in-frame clones only, with some absent. Among about 110,000 clones listed, around 94% were seen once. This receptor was taken from an adult in good health. Sequenced material: peripheral blood, taken on day 0 of AZD1222 vaccination.

The DNA of the CDR3 is TGCGCCAGCAGCTCTTTGACAGGGAACGAGCAGTACTTC. This encodes CASSSLTGNEQYF. The V gene is TRBV5-1, the J gene TRBJ2-7; 7 nucleotides line up with TRBD1. The J segment lost 5 bases and the V segment lost 3 bases, leaving 5 bases of the junction unmatched. The CDR3 is made up of 13 amino acids. Germline CDR1 SGHRS, CDR2 YFSETQ. Combining the CDR3 with reference TRBV5-1 and TRBJ2-7 gives the whole variable domain KAGVTQTPRYLIKTRGQQVTLSCSPISGHRSVSWYQQTPGQGLQFLFEYFSETQRNKGNFPGRFSGRQFSNSRSEMNVSTLELGDSALYLCASSSLTGNEQYFGPGTRLTVT.